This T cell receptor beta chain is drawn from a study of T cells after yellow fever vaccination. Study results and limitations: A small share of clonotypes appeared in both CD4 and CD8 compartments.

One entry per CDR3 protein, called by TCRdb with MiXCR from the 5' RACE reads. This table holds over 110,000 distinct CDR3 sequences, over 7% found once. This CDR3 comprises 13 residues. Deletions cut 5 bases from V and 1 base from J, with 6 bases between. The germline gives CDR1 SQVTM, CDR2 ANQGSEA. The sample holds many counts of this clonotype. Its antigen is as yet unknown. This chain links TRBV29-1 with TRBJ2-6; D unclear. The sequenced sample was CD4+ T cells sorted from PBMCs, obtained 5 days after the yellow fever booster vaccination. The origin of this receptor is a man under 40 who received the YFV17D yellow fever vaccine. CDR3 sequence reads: CSVQASGANVLTF. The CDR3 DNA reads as TGCAGCGTTCAGGCGTCTGGGGCCAACGTCCTGACTTTC.